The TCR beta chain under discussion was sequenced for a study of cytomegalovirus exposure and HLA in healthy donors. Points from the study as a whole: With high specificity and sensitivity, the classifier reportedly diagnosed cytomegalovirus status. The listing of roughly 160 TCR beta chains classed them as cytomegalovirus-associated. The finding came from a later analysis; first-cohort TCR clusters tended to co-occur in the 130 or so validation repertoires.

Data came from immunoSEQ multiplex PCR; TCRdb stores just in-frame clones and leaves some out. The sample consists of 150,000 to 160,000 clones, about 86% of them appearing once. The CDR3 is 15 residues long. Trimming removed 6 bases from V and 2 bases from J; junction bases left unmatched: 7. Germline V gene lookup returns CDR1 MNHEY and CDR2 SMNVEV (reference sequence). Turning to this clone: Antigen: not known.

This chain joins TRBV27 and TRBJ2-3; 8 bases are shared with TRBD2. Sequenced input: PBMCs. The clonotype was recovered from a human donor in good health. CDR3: CASRATSGLTDTQYF. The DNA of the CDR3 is TGTGCCAGCAGAGCTACTAGCGGCCTCACAGATACGCAGTATTTT.